The present TCR beta chain was sequenced within a study of blood T cell repertoires in COVID-19. The germline V gene has CDR1 SGHDN and CDR2 FVKESK. V was clipped by 4 bases and J by 10 bases; unmatched bases: 12. The CDR3 is 16 residues long. Clones were read by immunoSEQ multiplex PCR, and TCRdb kept only the in-frame ones, dropping some. The table has about 260,000 clones, about 87% seen once. The origin of this receptor is a woman between 50 and 59 years old who had recovered from COVID-19. This sequence joins TRBV14 and TRBJ2-1; 11 nucleotides agree with TRBD2. The specimen was PBMCs or T cells enriched from blood (not recorded which). The CDR3 bases are TGTGCCAGCAGCCCGATAGGGACTAGCGGAGCTGGGGAGCAGTTCTTC. Translating gives CASSPIGTSGAGEQFF.